The 23 T cell receptor beta chains given below trace back to one sample, sequenced in a study of PD-1 blockade in classical Hodgkin lymphoma. All the patients suffered relapse after autologous stem cell transplantation, and brentuximab vedotin exposure differed. Generated by immunoSEQ multiplex PCR, the TCRdb table keeps only in-frame clones and is missing some. The data hold 40,000 or so clones, with more than 70% observed a single time. The starting material was peripheral blood mononuclear cells (PBMCs), obtained at baseline. These receptor sequences come from a human donor with classical Hodgkin lymphoma.

V gene TRBV6-5 combines with J gene TRBJ2-7; D may be TRBD1 (5 bases). The CDR3 loop spans 15 amino acids. Trimming left V 10 bases short and J 2 bases short, with 21 bases between. The V gene's germline CDR1 is MNHEY and CDR2 SVGAGI. CDR3 residues: CATIPNPTVAYEQYF. The CDR3 DNA reads as TGTGCCACCATCCCAAACCCGACAGTGGCCTACGAGCAGTACTTC.

The chain couples TRBV18 to TRBJ2-7, with 9 positions matching TRBD1. Germline trimming cut 3 bases from V and 2 bases from J; bases unmatched to any gene: 5. In germline, CDR1 is KGHSH, CDR2 LQKENI. The CDR3 sequence is 15 residues long. Written as DNA, the CDR3 is TGTGCCAGCTCACCCGGGACAGGGACCACCTACGAGCAGTACTTC. Its translation is CASSPGTGTTYEQYF.

The V call is TRBV9, the J call TRBJ2-3; D is possibly TRBD2 (6 bases). The CDR3 contains 16 residues. Germline V CDR1 and CDR2: SGDLS, YYNGEE. The V end lost 1 base, the J end lost 2 bases, and 14 bases lay between the germline ends. This CDR3 is CASSVHAGRYTDTQYF. The DNA for the CDR3 is TGTGCCAGCAGCGTACACGCGGGGCGCTACACAGATACGCAGTATTTT.

The chain couples TRBV25-1 to TRBJ1-6; D call uncertain. CDR3 length: 13 residues. Trimming removed 3 bases at V and 10 bases at J, with 10 bases between. CDR1 and CDR2 from the germline V gene are MGHDK and SYGVNS. CDR3 coding DNA: TGTGCCAGCAGTGAGGGATATCGGTCACCCCTCCACTTT. Protein product: CASSEGYRSPLHF.

The rearrangement uses TRBV11-3 and TRBJ2-2, with D unresolved. Per germline, CDR1 SGHNT and CDR2 YENEEA. The V end lost 2 bases, the J end lost 2 bases, and 3 bases lay between the germline ends. The CDR3 is 13 residues long. CDR3 sequence reads: CASSLSNTGELFF. The DNA of the CDR3 is TGTGCCAGCAGCTTAAGTAACACCGGGGAGCTGTTTTTT.

The CDR3 DNA sequence: TGTGCCAGCAGTGAAGCGCGGTACAGCTCCTACGAGCAGTACTTC. It translates to CASSEARYSSYEQYF. V is TRBV2 and J is TRBJ2-7; D unclear. In germline, CDR1 is SNHLY, CDR2 FYNNEI. The CDR3 sequence is 15 residues long. V gave up 0 bases and J gave up 0 bases, with 9 bases separating them.

This clone was observed a handful of times. This chain links TRBV5-4 with TRBJ1-2; D gene uncertain. This CDR3 region has 14 residues. The germline V gene has CDR1 SGHNT and CDR2 YYREEE (reference sequence). V was clipped by 0 bases and J by 6 bases, with 12 bases between them. The CDR3 region has the DNA TGTGCCAGCAGCTTGGACAACCCCGGCGATGGCTACACCTTC. It codes for CASSLDNPGDGYTF.

This chain joins TRBV7-9 and TRBJ1-4; the D is unclear. This CDR3 contains 15 residues. V was cut by 10 bases and J by 5 bases, with 20 bases left in between. CDR1 and CDR2 (germline): SEHNR, FQNEAQ (reference sequence). The CDR3 region is CATDIGIDGNEKLFF. As DNA, the CDR3 is TGTGCCACCGATATTGGGATCGACGGAAATGAAAAACTGTTTTTT.

The V gene is TRBV19, the J gene TRBJ2-7, with 10 bases lining up with TRBD1. Germline V gene sequence: CDR1 LNHDA, CDR2 SQIVND (reference sequence). V was clipped by 5 bases and J by 5 bases; unmatched bases: 6. The CDR3 sequence is 14 residues long. The CDR3 DNA reads as TGTGCCAGTAGTCGACAGGGGGCCGGGAACGAGCAGTACTTC. Its protein is CASSRQGAGNEQYF.

This clone appeared a single time. The V gene is TRBV19, the J gene TRBJ2-4, with TRBD2 as a possible D gene (5 bases). V lost 1 base, J lost 8 bases, and 9 bases lay in between. The CDR3 has 13 residues. The germline gives CDR1 LNHDA, CDR2 SQIVND (reference sequence). The CDR3 bases are TGTGCCAGTAGTATAGGGGAGAGCGACATTCAGTACTTC. Encoded protein: CASSIGESDIQYF.

V is TRBV18 and J is TRBJ1-6; D uncertain. Germline V gene sequence: CDR1 KGHSH, CDR2 LQKENI. Trimming shortened V by 1 base and J by 8 bases, and 9 bases separated the two germline ends. The CDR3 covers 14 residues. The CDR3 reads CASSPQGRDSPLHF. The CDR3 DNA sequence: TGTGCCAGCTCACCACAGGGAAGGGATTCACCCCTCCACTTT.

This rearrangement joins TRBV19 to TRBJ2-3; 13 bases align to TRBD2. V dropped 4 bases and J dropped 4; count of bases not matched to a gene: 5. The CDR3 is 16 residues long. Germline V CDR1 and CDR2: LNHDA, SQIVND (reference sequence). CDR3 residues: CASSTGLAGDPDTQYF. For the CDR3, the DNA is TGTGCCAGTAGTACTGGACTAGCGGGGGATCCAGATACGCAGTATTTT.

The chain recombines TRBV11-2 with TRBJ2-3, with D possibly TRBD2 on 6 matching bases. V was trimmed by 3 bases and J by 4 bases, leaving 14 bases between them. Per germline, CDR1 SGHAT and CDR2 FQNNGV. The CDR3 spans 15 residues. The CDR3 bases are TGTGCCAGCAGCTTTCAGCGGGTCGCCGCAGATACGCAGTATTTT. This sequence encodes CASSFQRVAADTQYF.

This clone was recorded a few times. The chain has TRBV6-5 and TRBJ1-1; 7 positions agree with TRBD1. The ends lost 2 bases at V and 7 bases at J; junction bases unmatched: 4. Germline V gives CDR1 MNHEY, CDR2 SVGAGI. CDR3 length equals 13 residues. The DNA of the CDR3 is TGTGCCAGCAGTTACGACCGGGACAGTGAAGCTTTCTTT. Protein product: CASSYDRDSEAFF.

With regard to this clone: Other nucleotide sequences in the sample specify the same CDR3. The rearrangement uses TRBV30 and TRBJ1-4; 7 nucleotides agree with TRBD1. Germline values: CDR1 GTSNPN, CDR2 SVGIG (reference sequence). J was trimmed by 8 bases and V by 3 bases; bases with no gene match: 9. The CDR3 contains 14 residues. The CDR3 bases are TGTGCCTGGAGAATCGGGCAGGGGGGGGAAAAACTGTTTTTT. Translated, it gives CAWRIGQGGEKLFF. Full variable domain (outside the CDR3, taken from reference TRBV30 and TRBJ1-4): SQTIHQWPATLVQPVGSPLSLECTVEGTSNPNLYWYRQAAGRGLQLLFYSVGIGQISSEVPQNLSASRPQDRQFILSSKKLLLSDSGFYLCAWRIGQGGEKLFFGSGTQLSVL.

J is TRBJ2-3 and V is TRBV7-3, with 10 positions matching TRBD1. V dropped 5 bases and J dropped 4; count of bases not matched to a gene: 12. The CDR3 sequence is 17 residues long. The germline V gene has CDR1 SGHTA and CDR2 FQGTGA. The CDR3 region has the DNA TGTGCCAGCAGCCCTAAACCGGGACAGGGGTTCGCAGATACGCAGTATTTT. Translated: CASSPKPGQGFADTQYF. The full variable domain, completed using reference TRBV7-3 and TRBJ2-3, is GAGVSQTPSNKVTEKGKYVELRCDPISGHTALYWYRQSLGQGPEFLIYFQGTGAADDSGLPNDRFFAVRPEGSVSTLKIQRTERGDSAVYLCASSPKPGQGFADTQYFGPGTRLTVL.

The gene calls are TRBV30 and TRBJ2-3; TRBD2 matches 8 bases. Germline V gives CDR1 GTSNPN, CDR2 SVGIG (reference sequence). This CDR3 is 15 amino acids long. Losses at the gene ends were 1 base for V and 6 bases for J; bases not matched to a gene: 9. In DNA, the CDR3 is TGTGCCTGGAGTGCGACCGGGGGGGCCGGGGATACGCAGTATTTT. Its translation: CAWSATGGAGDTQYF. The complete variable domain, with remaining parts taken from reference TRBV30 and TRBJ2-3, reads SQTIHQWPATLVQPVGSPLSLECTVEGTSNPNLYWYRQAAGRGLQLLFYSVGIGQISSEVPQNLSASRPQDRQFILSSKKLLLSDSGFYLCAWSATGGAGDTQYFGPGTRLTVL.

The V and J genes are TRBV4-2 and TRBJ1-4; maybe TRBD1 (5 bases). Germline V CDR1 and CDR2: LGHNA, YNFKEQ. With 0 bases removed from V and 0 bases from J, the gap between germline ends came to 8 bases. CDR3 length equals 16 residues. The CDR3 nucleotides read TGTGCCAGCAGCCAAGACTTACAGGCAACTAATGAAAAACTGTTTTTT. Amino acids: CASSQDLQATNEKLFF.

The V gene is TRBV5-1, the J gene TRBJ1-4; 11 bases agree with TRBD1. CDR1 is SGHRS, CDR2 YFSETQ, per germline. The V and J ends lost 5 bases and 7 bases, in that order; junction bases with no gene match: 7. This CDR3 is 15 amino acids long. The CDR3 DNA reads TGCGCCAGCAGTTTTGGGACAGGGGGAGGTGAAAAACTGTTTTTT. The encoded protein is CASSFGTGGGEKLFF.

This CDR3 reads CASSLAPAAGEQYF. In DNA, the CDR3 is TGTGCCAGCAGCTTAGCCCCCGCCGCGGGCGAGCAGTACTTC. This chain joins TRBV7-2 and TRBJ2-7; tentatively, D is TRBD2 (5 bases). V lost 0 bases to trimming and J lost 6 bases, with 12 bases between them. This CDR3 is built from 14 residues. CDR1 is SGHTA and CDR2 is FQGNSA in the germline V gene.

The rearrangement links TRBV7-9 to TRBJ1-1, with D possibly being TRBD1 (5 bases). Germline V gene lookup returns CDR1 SEHNR and CDR2 FQNEAQ (reference sequence). The CDR3 is made up of 14 amino acids. V was cut by 6 bases and J by 3 bases, with 14 bases left in between. In nucleotides, the CDR3 is TGTGCCAGCAGTCCCGGGGGAGGGGACACTGAAGCTTTCTTT. Amino acid sequence: CASSPGGGDTEAFF.

V gene TRBV5-1 combines with J gene TRBJ2-3; TRBD1 agrees at 9 bases. The V gene end was trimmed by 0 bases and the J gene end by 6 bases; junction bases not matched to a gene: 8. This CDR3 is built from 16 residues. CDR1 SGHRS and CDR2 YFSETQ come from the germline V gene. This chain's CDR3 is CASSLALGTGPDTQYF. The DNA for the CDR3 is TGCGCCAGCAGCTTGGCCCTCGGGACAGGGCCGGATACGCAGTATTTT. Supplemented by reference TRBV5-1 and TRBJ2-3, the full variable domain reads KAGVTQTPRYLIKTRGQQVTLSCSPISGHRSVSWYQQTPGQGLQFLFEYFSETQRNKGNFPGRFSGRQFSNSRSEMNVSTLELGDSALYLCASSLALGTGPDTQYFGPGTRLTVL.

The chain recombines TRBV25-1 with TRBJ1-4; 8 nucleotides line up with TRBD1. CDR1 and CDR2 (germline): MGHDK, SYGVNS. The CDR3 has 16 residues. V gave up 6 bases and J gave up 2 bases; unmatched junction bases: 8. The CDR3 reads CASSLTGAGTNEKLFF. In DNA, the CDR3 is TGTGCCAGCAGCTTGACAGGGGCTGGCACTAATGAAAAACTGTTTTTT.